These 4 T cell receptor beta chains were sequenced from one sample in a study of tumor-infiltrating lymphocytes in primary liver carcinoma. Blood RNA originated from unsorted whole blood, with germline DNA additionally extracted. The researchers produced TCR beta cDNA from about 510 ng total RNA with a constant-region primer. Three nested multiplex PCR rounds of slightly modified ARM-PCR generated TCR beta libraries. TRBV1-TRBV30 forward primers paired with a C-beta reverse primer drove the first two PCR rounds, 10 cycles each. TCRdb analysed the multiplex PCR reads with MiXCR anew, one entry per CDR3 protein. The sample includes hundreds of thousands of distinct CDR3 sequences, approximately 54% of them seen just once. The specimen sequenced was peripheral blood. These TCRs come from a woman aged 25 to 39 with primary liver carcinoma and hepatitis B virus infection.

The V and J genes are TRBV7-8 and TRBJ2-7; D tentatively reads TRBD1 or TRBD2 (5 bases each). V dropped 5 bases and J dropped 3 bases, with 14 bases sitting between them. CDR3 size: 14 residues. Germline CDR1 reads SGHVS; CDR2 reads FQNEAQ. The CDR3 nucleotides read TGTGCCAGCAGCCCTCCGGGGCCCCGCTACGAGCAGTACTTC. Translation gives CASSPPGPRYEQYF.

To note about this clonotype: The CDR3 does not end in the conserved phenylalanine or tryptophan, so this is likely a read error. The J gene is TRBJ2-2, the V gene TRBV5-6; the D is unclear. The germline V gene has CDR1 SGHDT and CDR2 YYEEEE. The CDR3 totals 15 residues. This chain's CDR3 is CASGLAPRVTRELFL. DNA for the CDR3: TGTGCCAGCGGCTTGGCACCCAGAGTCACCAGGGAGCTGTTTCTT.

The chain couples TRBV11-2 to TRBJ2-3; 11 bases are shared with TRBD1. J lost 4 bases, V lost 4 bases, and 4 bases had no gene match. Germline V lookup: CDR1 SGHAT, CDR2 FQNNGV. This CDR3 has 15 amino acids. This CDR3 is CASSSGTGGADTQYF. Written as DNA, the CDR3 is TGTGCCAGCAGCTCAGGGACAGGGGGGGCAGATACGCAGTATTTT. The full variable domain, its missing parts supplied by reference TRBV11-2 and TRBJ2-3, is EAGVAQSPRYKIIEKRQSVAFWCNPISGHATLYWYQQILGQGPKLLIQFQNNGVVDDSQLPKDRFSAERLKGVDSTLKIQPAKLEDSAVYLCASSSGTGGADTQYFGPGTRLTVL.

At least ten counts were recorded for this clonotype. The chain links TRBV29-1 to TRBJ1-5; TRBD1 is a possible D gene (5 bases). This CDR3 contains 12 residues. The germline V gene encodes CDR1 SQVTM and CDR2 ANQGSEA. CDR3 sequence reads: CRFREGNQPQHF. As DNA, the CDR3 is TGCAGATTCAGGGAGGGGAATCAGCCCCAGCATTTT.